Listed below are T cell receptor beta chains from one sample, sequenced in a study of shared clonotypes between healthy human individuals. TCRdb's copy holds only in-frame clones and misses some; the assay was immunoSEQ multiplex PCR. Of nearly 600,000 clones listed, less than 97% are singletons. The sample comprised naive CD8+ T cells sorted from blood. The receptors shown here come from a woman in her twenties or thirties in good health. CDR3s include the opening cysteine and the closing phenylalanine or tryptophan. D genes are given only for firm matches. Expanded clones are given a class, and other clones once, few, many or no size at all.

len,abundance,v_gene,d_gene,j_gene,CDR3nt,CDR3aa
17,.,TRBV10-1,TRBD2,TRBJ2-3,TGCGCCAGCAGCCAAAATCCGGGACTAGCTTTAACAGATACGCAGTATTTT,CASSQNPGLALTDTQYF
17,.,TRBV10-2,TRBD2,TRBJ2-1,TGCGCCAGCGGACCGGGACTAGCCGAACGCTCCTACAATGAGCAGTTCTTC,CASGPGLAERSYNEQFF
16,.,TRBV28,.,TRBJ2-2,TGTGCCAGCAGTTTATCCCGGGGGGCGGGCACCGGGGAGCTGTTTTTT,CASSLSRGAGTGELFF
14,.,TRBV28,.,TRBJ2-2,TGTGCCAGCAGGAGTCGGGAGACAGCCGGGGAGCTGTTTTTT,CASRSRETAGELFF
15,.,TRBV2,.,TRBJ1-5,TGTGCCAGCAGTGAAGCGACCGGGACCTCCCAGCCCCAGCATTTT,CASSEATGTSQPQHF
14,.,TRBV19,.,TRBJ1-5,TGTGCCAGTAGTATTGACCTAGAAGGGGAGCCCCAGCATTTT,CASSIDLEGEPQHF
17,.,TRBV7-2,.,TRBJ2-3,TGTGCCAGCAGCTCGGGACTCCATCTTTACTCGACAGATACGCAGTATTTT,CASSSGLHLYSTDTQYF
15,.,TRBV7-3,.,TRBJ2-1,TGTGCCAGCAGCTTAAGTGGCCTAGCCGGCAATGAGCAGTTCTTC,CASSLSGLAGNEQFF
13,.,TRBV6-1,.,TRBJ1-5,TGTGCCAGCAGCCCAGGGCGCAATCAGCCCCAGCATTTT,CASSPGRNQPQHF
18,.,TRBV28,.,TRBJ2-1,TGTGCCAGCAGTCCTACCCTAATAGCCGAGCCCGGATTCCATGAGCAGTTCTTC,CASSPTLIAEPGFHEQFF
13,.,TRBV28,.,TRBJ2-7,TGTGCCAGCAGTCGGGGGCTACCCTACGAGCAGTACTTC,CASSRGLPYEQYF
16,.,TRBV6-1,.,TRBJ1-5,TGTGCCAGCAGTGAATTCCGGGCTAGGGGTGGTGAGCCCCAGCATTTT,CASSEFRARGGEPQHF
15,once,TRBV15,TRBD1,TRBJ2-7,TGTGCCACCAGACAGGACAGGGGGACCACCTACGAGCAGTACTTC,CATRQDRGTTYEQYF
15,.,TRBV2,.,TRBJ2-4,TGTGCCAGCCTCGTCACCGGGATCTCCAAAAACATTCAGTACTTC,CASLVTGISKNIQYF
16,.,TRBV19,TRBD2,TRBJ2-7,TGTGCCAGTAGTATTAGCGGGAGGGCAAGGGTCTACGAGCAGTACTTC,CASSISGRARVYEQYF
13,.,TRBV19,TRBD2,TRBJ2-2,TGTGCCAGTTTAGCGGGGTTTAACGGGGAGCTGTTTTTT,CASLAGFNGELFF
13,.,TRBV28,.,TRBJ2-1,TGTGCCAGCAGTTTGGTGGGCGGGAATGAGCAGTTCTTC,CASSLVGGNEQFF
14,.,TRBV7-9,TRBD1,TRBJ1-5,TGTGCCAGCAGCTTGGGACAGGGCAATCAGCCCCAGCATTTT,CASSLGQGNQPQHF
18,.,TRBV7-9,.,TRBJ2-1,TGTGCCAGCAGCCCAACCGCCACATCCCGCGGGGACAGCAATCCACAGTTCTTC,CASSPTATSRGDSNPQFF
16,.,TRBV13,.,TRBJ1-1,TGTGCCAGCAGCTTAGAAGGGGAAGGGCCGAACACTGAAGCTTTCTTT,CASSLEGEGPNTEAFF
14,.,TRBV9,TRBD1,TRBJ1-6,TGTGCCAGCAGCGGAACAGGGGGTCCTTCACCCCTCCACTTT,CASSGTGGPSPLHF
14,.,TRBV15,.,TRBJ1-5,TGTGCCACCAGCAGGCCAACTTCCCCCCAGCCCCAGCATTTT,CATSRPTSPQPQHF